This T cell receptor beta chain was sequenced during a study of blood T cells in healthy people across ages. The use of a sample-barcoded 5' primer and a J-beta primer mix characterized a second PCR of roughly 6 to 11 cycles. A template-switch adaptor containing 12 random nucleotides labeled each cDNA molecule. TCRdb reanalysed the 5' RACE reads using MiXCR and keeps one entry per CDR3 protein. The sample has some 1,000,000 distinct CDR3 sequences, approximately 25% seen once; the top ten hold approximately 0.75%. The CDR3 extends over 15 amino acids. V was clipped by 0 bases and J by 1 base, with 7 bases between them. Germline V gives CDR1 LGHNA, CDR2 YSLEER. These same records also appear under a second study, on T cells of mothers and their children.

The chain combines TRBV4-3 with TRBJ1-5; D unclear. The sample comprised blood. The TCR was taken from a girl aged 2-10 years in good health. The CDR3 region is CASSQDKQSNQPQHF. DNA for the CDR3: TGCGCCAGCAGCCAAGATAAACAGAGCAATCAGCCCCAGCATTTT.